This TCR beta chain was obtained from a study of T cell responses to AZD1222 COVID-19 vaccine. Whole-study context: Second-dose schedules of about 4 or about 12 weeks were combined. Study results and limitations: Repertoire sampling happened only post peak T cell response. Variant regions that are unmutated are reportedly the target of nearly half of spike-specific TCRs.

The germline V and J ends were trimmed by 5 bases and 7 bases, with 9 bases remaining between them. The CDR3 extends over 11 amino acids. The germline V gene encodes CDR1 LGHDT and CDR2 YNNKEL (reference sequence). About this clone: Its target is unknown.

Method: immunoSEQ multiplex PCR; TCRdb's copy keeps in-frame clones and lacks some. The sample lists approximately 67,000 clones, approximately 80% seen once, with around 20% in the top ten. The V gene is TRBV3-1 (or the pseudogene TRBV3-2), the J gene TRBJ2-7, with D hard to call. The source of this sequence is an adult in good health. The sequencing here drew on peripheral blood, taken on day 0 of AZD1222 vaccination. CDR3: CASSSNWEQYF. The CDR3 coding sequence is TGTGCCAGCAGCTCGAATTGGGAGCAGTACTTC.